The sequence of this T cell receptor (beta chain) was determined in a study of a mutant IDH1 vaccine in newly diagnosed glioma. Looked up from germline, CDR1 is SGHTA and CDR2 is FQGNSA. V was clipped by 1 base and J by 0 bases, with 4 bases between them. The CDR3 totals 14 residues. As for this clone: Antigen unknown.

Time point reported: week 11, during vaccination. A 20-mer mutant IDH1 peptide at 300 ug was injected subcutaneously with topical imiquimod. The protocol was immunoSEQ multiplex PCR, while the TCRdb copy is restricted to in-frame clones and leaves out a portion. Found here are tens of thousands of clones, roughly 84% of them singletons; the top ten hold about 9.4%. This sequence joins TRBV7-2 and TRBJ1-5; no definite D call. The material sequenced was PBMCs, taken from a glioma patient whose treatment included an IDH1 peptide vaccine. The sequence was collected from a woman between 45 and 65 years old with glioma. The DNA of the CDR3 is TGTGCCAGCAGCTTAGGAAATAGCAATCAGCCCCAGCATTTT. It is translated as CASSLGNSNQPQHF.